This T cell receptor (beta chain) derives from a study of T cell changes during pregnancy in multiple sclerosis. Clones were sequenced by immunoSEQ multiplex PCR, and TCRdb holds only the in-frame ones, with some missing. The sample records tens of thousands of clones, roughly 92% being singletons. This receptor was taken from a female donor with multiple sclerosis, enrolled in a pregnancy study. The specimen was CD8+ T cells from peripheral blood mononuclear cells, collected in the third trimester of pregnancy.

The CDR3 DNA reads TGTGCCAGCAGCTTGGAGCCTAGCGGCTCCTACAATGAGCAGTTCTTC. Protein: CASSLEPSGSYNEQFF. The chain recombines TRBV5-4 with TRBJ2-1; TRBD2 matches 7 bases. This CDR3 is built from 16 residues. V was clipped by 0 bases and J by 0 bases; unmatched bases: 3. Looked up from germline, CDR1 is SGHNT and CDR2 is YYREEE (reference sequence).